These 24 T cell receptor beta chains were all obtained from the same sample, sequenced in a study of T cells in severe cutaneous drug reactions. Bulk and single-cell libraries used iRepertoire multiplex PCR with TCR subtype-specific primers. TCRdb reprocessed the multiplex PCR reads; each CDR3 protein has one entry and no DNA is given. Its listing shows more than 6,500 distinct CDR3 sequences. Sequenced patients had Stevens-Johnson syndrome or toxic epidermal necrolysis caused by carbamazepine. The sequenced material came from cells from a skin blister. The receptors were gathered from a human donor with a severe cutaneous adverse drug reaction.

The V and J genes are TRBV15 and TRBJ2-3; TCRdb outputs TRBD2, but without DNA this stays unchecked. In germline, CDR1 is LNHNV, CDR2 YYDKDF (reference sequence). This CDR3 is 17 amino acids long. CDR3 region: CATSRLAGAPTTDTQYF. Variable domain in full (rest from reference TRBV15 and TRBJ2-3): DAMVIQNPRYQVTQFGKPVTLSCSQTLNHNVMYWYQQKSSQAPKLLFHYYDKDFNNEADTPDNFQSRRPNTSFCFLDIRSPGLGDTAMYLCATSRLAGAPTTDTQYFGPGTRLTVL.

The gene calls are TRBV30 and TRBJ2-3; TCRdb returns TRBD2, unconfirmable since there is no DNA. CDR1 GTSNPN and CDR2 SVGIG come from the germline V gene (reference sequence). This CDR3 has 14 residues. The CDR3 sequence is CAWSLAGWGDTQYF. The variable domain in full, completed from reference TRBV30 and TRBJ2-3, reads SQTIHQWPATLVQPVGSPLSLECTVEGTSNPNLYWYRQAAGRGLQLLFYSVGIGQISSEVPQNLSASRPQDRQFILSSKKLLLSDSGFYLCAWSLAGWGDTQYFGPGTRLTVL.

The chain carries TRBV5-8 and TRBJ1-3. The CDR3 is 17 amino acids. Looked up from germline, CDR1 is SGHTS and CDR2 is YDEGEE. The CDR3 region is CASSLRLAAISGNTIYF.

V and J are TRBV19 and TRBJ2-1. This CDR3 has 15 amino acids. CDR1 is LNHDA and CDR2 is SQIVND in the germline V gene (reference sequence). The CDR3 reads CASSILGLSPNEQFF.

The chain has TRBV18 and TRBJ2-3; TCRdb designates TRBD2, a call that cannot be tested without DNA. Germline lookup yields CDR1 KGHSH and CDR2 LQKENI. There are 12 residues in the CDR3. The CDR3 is CASSQDGPREYF.

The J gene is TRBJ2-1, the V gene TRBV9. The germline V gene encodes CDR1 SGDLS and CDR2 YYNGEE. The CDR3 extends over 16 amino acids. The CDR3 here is CASSTPLSGSYNEQFF.

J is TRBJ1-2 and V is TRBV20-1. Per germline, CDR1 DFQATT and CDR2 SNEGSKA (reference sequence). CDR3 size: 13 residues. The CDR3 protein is CTPNEIESYGYTF.

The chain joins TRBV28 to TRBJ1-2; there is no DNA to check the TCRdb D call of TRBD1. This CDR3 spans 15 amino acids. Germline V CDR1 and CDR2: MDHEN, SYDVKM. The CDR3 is CASKLEQGAWDGYTF.

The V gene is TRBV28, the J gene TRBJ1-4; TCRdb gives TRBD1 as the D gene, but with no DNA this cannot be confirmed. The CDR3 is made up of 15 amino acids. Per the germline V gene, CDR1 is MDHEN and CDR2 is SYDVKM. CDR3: CASSLVARANEKLFF.

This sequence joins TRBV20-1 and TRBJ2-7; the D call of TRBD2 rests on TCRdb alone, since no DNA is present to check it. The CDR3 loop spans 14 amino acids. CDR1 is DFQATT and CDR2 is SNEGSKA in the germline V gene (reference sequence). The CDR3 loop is CSASNRLDSFEQYF.

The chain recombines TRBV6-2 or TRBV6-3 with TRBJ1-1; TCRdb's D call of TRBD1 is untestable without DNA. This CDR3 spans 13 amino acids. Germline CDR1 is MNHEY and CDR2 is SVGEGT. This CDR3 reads CASTSPPYPEAFF.

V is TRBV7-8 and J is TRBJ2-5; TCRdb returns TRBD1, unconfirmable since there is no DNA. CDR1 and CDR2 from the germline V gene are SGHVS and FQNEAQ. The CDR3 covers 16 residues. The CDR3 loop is CASSFYPGQGLPAQYF.

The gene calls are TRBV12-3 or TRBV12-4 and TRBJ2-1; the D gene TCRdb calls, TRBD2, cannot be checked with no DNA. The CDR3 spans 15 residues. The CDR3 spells CASSSWREGRREQFF.

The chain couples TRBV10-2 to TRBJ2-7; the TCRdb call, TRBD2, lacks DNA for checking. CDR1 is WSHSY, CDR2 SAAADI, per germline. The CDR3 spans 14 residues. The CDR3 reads CASSEEAQYYEQYF.

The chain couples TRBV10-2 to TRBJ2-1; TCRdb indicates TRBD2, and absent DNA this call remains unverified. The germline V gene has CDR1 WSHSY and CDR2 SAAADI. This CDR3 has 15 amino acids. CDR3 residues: CASGAGGPSYNEQFF.

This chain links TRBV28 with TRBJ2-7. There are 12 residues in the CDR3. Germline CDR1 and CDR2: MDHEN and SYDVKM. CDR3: CASIGNSYEQYF.

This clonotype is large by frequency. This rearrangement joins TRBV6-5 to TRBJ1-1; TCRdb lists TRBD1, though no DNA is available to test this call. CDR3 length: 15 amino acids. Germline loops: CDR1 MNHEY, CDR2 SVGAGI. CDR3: CASSYSTVGGTEAFF.

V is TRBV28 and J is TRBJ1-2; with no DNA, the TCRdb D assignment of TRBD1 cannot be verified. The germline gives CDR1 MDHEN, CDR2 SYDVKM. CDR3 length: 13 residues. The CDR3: CASSRTGGYGYTF.

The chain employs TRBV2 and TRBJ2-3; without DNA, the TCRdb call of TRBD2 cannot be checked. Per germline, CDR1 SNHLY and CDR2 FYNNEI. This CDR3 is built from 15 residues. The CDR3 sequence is CASSDATREADTQYF.

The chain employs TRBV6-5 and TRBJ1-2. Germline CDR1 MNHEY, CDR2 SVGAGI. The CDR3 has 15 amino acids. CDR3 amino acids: CASSSPSTGPYGYTF.

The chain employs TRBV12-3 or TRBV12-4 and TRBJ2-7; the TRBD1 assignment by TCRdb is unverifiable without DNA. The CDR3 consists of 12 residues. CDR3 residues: CASSPGGYEQYF.

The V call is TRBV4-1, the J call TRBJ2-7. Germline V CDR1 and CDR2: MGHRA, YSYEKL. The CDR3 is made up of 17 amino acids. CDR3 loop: CASSQVGFRGTPYEQYF.

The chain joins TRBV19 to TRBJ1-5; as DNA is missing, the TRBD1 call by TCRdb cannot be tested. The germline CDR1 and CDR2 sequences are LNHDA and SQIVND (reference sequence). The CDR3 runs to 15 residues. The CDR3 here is CAPTGDPKGNQPQHF.

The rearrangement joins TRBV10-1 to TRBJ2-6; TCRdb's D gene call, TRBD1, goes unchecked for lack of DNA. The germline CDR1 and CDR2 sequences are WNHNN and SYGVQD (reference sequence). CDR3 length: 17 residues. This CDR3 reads CAIHLDRETPGANVLTF.